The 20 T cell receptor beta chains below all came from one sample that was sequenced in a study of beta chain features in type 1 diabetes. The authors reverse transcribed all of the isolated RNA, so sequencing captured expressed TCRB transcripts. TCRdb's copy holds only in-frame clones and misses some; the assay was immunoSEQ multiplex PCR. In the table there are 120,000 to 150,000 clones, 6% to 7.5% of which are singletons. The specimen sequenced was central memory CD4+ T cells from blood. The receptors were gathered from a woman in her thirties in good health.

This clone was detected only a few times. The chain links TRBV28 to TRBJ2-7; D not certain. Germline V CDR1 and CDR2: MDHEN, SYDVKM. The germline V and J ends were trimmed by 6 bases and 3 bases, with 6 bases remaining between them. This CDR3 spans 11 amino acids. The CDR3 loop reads CASSRFYEQYF. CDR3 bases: TGTGCCAGCAGCCGGTTCTACGAGCAGTACTTC. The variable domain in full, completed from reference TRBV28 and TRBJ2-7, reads DVKVTQSSRYLVKRTGEKVFLECVQDMDHENMFWYRQDPGLGLRLIYFSYDVKMKEKGDIPEGYSVSREKKERFSLILESASTNQTSMYLCASSRFYEQYFGPGTRLTVT.

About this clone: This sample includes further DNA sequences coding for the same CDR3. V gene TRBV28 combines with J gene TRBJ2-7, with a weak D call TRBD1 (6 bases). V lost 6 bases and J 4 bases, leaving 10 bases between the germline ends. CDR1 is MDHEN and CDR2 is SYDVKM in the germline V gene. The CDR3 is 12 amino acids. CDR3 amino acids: CASSLQGYEQYF. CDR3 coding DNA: TGTGCCAGCAGCTTACAGGGATACGAGCAGTACTTC.

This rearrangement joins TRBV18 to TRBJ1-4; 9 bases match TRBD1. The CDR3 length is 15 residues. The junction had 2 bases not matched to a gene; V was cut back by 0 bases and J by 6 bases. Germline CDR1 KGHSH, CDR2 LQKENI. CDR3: CASSPPTGGHEKLFF. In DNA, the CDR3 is TGTGCCAGCTCACCACCTACAGGGGGCCATGAAAAACTGTTTTTT.

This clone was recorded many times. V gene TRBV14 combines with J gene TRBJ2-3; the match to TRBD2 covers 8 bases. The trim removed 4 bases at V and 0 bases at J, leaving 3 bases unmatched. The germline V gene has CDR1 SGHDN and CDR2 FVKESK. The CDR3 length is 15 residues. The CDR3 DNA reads TGTGCCAGCAGCCGACTAGCGACTAGCACAGATACGCAGTATTTT. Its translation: CASSRLATSTDTQYF.

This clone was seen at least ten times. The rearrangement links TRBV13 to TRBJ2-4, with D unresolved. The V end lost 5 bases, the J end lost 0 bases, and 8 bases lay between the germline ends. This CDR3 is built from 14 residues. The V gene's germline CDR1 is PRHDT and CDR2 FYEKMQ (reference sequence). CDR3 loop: CASSARLAKNIQYF. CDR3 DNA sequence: TGTGCCAGCAGCGCCCGGTTAGCCAAAAACATTCAGTACTTC.

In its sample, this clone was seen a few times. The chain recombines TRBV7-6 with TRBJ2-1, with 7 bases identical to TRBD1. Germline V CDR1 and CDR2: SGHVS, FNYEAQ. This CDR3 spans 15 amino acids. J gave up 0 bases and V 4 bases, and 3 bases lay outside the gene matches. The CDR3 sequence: CASSSSGGSYNEQFF. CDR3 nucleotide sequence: TGTGCCAGCAGCTCTTCAGGGGGCTCCTACAATGAGCAGTTCTTC.

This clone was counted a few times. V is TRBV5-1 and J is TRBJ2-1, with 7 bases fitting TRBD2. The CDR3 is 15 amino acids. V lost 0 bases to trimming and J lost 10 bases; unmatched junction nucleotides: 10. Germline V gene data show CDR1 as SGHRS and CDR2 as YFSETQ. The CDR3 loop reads CASSLAATGGEEQFF. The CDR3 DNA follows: TGCGCCAGCAGCTTGGCCGCCACGGGAGGTGAGGAGCAGTTCTTC.

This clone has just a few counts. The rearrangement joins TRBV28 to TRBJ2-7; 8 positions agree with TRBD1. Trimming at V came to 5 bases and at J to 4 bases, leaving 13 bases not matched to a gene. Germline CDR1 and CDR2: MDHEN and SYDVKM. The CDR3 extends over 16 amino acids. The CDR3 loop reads CASSVPGQAPPYEQYF. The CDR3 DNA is TGTGCCAGCAGTGTCCCGGGACAGGCTCCTCCGTACGAGCAGTACTTC.

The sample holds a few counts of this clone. In nucleotides, the CDR3 is TGTGCCAGCAAAAATACACCGGGAGCTGCAAATGAAAAACTGTTTTTT. This encodes CASKNTPGAANEKLFF. The rearrangement links TRBV2 to TRBJ1-4; D uncertain. Germline CDR1 SNHLY, CDR2 FYNNEI. The V end lost 7 bases, the J end lost 5 bases, and 20 bases lay between the germline ends. The CDR3 consists of 16 residues. Full variable domain (missing parts from reference TRBV2 and TRBJ1-4): EPEVTQTPSHQVTQMGQEVILRCVPISNHLYFYWYRQILGQKVEFLVSFYNNEISEKSEIFDDQFSVERPDGSNFTLKIRSTKLEDSAMYFCASKNTPGAANEKLFFGSGTQLSVL.

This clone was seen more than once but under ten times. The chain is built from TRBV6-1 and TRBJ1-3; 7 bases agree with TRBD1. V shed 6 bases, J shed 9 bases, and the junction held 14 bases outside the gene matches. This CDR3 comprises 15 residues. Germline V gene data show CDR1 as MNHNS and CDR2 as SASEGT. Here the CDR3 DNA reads TGTGCCAGCAGGCCGACAGGGACTAGTACCGGCACCATATATTTT. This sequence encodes CASRPTGTSTGTIYF.

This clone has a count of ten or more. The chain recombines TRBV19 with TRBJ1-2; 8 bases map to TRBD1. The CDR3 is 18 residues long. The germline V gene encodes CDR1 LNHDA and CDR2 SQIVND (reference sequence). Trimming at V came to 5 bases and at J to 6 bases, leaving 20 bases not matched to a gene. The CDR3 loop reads CASSQGTGLDFRGHGYTF. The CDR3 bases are TGTGCCAGTAGTCAAGGGACAGGCCTCGATTTCCGAGGACATGGCTACACCTTC.

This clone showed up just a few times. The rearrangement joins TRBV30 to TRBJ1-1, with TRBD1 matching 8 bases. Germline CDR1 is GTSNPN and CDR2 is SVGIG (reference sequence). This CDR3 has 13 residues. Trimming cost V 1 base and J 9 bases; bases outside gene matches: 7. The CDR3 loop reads CAWSGRGREKAFF. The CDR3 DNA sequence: TGTGCCTGGAGTGGCAGGGGGCGGGAGAAAGCTTTCTTT. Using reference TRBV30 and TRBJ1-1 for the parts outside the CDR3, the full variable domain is SQTIHQWPATLVQPVGSPLSLECTVEGTSNPNLYWYRQAAGRGLQLLFYSVGIGQISSEVPQNLSASRPQDRQFILSSKKLLLSDSGFYLCAWSGRGREKAFFGQGTRLTVV.

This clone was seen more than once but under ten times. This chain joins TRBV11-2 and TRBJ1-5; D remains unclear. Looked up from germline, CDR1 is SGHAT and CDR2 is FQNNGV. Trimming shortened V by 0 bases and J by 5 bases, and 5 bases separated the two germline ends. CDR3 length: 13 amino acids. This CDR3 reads CASSLESDQPQHF. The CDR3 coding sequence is TGTGCCAGCAGCTTAGAGAGTGATCAGCCCCAGCATTTT.

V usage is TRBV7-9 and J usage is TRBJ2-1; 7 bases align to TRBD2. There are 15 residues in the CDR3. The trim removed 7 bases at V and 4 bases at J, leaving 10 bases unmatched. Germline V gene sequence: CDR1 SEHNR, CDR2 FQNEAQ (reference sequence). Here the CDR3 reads CASTLGLAVYNEQFF. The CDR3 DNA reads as TGTGCCAGCACCCTCGGGCTAGCGGTATACAATGAGCAGTTCTTC.

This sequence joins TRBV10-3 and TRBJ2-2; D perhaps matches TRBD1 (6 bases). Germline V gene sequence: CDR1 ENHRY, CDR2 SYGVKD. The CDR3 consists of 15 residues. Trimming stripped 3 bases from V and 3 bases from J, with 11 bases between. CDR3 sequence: CAISDPGADTGELFF. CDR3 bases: TGTGCCATCAGTGATCCAGGGGCGGACACCGGGGAGCTGTTTTTT.

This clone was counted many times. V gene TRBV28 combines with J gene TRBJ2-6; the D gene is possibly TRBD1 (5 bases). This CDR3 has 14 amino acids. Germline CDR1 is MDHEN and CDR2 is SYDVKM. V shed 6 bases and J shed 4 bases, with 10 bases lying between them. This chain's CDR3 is CASREGAGANVLTF. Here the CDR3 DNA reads TGTGCCAGCAGGGAAGGGGCCGGGGCCAACGTCCTGACTTTC.

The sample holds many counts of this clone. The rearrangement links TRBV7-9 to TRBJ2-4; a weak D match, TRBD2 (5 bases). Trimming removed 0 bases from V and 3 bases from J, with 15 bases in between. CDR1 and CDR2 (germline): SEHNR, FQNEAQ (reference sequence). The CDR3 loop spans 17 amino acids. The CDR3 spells CASSLARGTRGKNIQYF. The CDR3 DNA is TGTGCCAGCAGCTTAGCTCGGGGAACCCGGGGCAAAAACATTCAGTACTTC.

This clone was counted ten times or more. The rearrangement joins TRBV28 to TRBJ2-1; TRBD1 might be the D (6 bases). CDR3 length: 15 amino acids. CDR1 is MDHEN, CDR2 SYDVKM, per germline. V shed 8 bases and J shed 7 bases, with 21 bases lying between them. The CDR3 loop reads CASGGQVLLGNEQFF. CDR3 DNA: TGTGCCAGCGGGGGCCAAGTGCTCCTAGGGAATGAGCAGTTCTTC.

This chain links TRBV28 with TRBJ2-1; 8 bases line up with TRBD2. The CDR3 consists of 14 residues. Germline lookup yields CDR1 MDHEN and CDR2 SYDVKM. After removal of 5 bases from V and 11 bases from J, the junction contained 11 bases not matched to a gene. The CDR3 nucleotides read TGTGCCAGCAGTCCCCCCAGCGGGAGCTTCAAGCAGTTCTTC. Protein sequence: CASSPPSGSFKQFF.

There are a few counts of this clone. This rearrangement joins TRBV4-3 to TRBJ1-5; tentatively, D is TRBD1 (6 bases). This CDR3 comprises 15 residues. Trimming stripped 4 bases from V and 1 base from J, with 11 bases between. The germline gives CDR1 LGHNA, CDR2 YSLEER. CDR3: CASSPGQRSNQPQHF. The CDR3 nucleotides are TGCGCCAGCAGCCCTGGACAGCGAAGCAATCAGCCCCAGCATTTT.